This passage covers 13 T cell receptor beta chains from one sample sequenced in a study of cytomegalovirus exposure and HLA in healthy donors. PCR was performed using 60 Vbeta and 13 Jbeta primers. This table comes from immunoSEQ multiplex PCR, and its TCRdb copy is limited to in-frame clones, with some not included. The repertoire holds about 120,000 clones, around 74% seen once, with roughly 30% in the top ten. What was sequenced was PBMCs. The receptor set was obtained from a man in his 60s in good health and CMV-seropositive.

The V call is TRBV2, the J call TRBJ1-1; perhaps TRBD1 as D (6 bases). The CDR3 runs to 14 residues. CDR1 and CDR2 from the germline V gene are SNHLY and FYNNEI. V was shortened by 7 bases and J by 1 base, with 13 bases between the two germline ends. The DNA of the CDR3 is TGTGCCAGCAAATGGGGACATTCGAACACTGAAGCTTTCTTT. Translation gives CASKWGHSNTEAFF. Combining the CDR3 with reference TRBV2 and TRBJ1-1 gives the whole variable domain EPEVTQTPSHQVTQMGQEVILRCVPISNHLYFYWYRQILGQKVEFLVSFYNNEISEKSEIFDDQFSVERPDGSNFTLKIRSTKLEDSAMYFCASKWGHSNTEAFFGQGTRLTVV.

The chain employs TRBV6-6 and TRBJ1-2, with D uncertain. Trimming shortened V by 7 bases and J by 5 bases, and 17 bases separated the two germline ends. The germline V gene encodes CDR1 MNHNY and CDR2 SVGAGI (reference sequence). This CDR3 region has 14 residues. CDR3 region: CASTMTQQAYGYTF. The CDR3 region has the DNA TGTGCCAGCACGATGACACAGCAGGCGTATGGCTACACCTTC.

The chain recombines TRBV2 with TRBJ1-2; perhaps TRBD1 as D (6 bases). The CDR3 is made up of 15 amino acids. V dropped 8 bases and J dropped 0 bases, with 16 bases sitting between them. From germline, CDR1 is SNHLY and CDR2 FYNNEI. DNA of the CDR3: TGTGCCAGCCTGGGGGGGGCAGGGACTAACTATGGCTACACCTTC. It specifies CASLGGAGTNYGYTF.

The chain combines TRBV11-2 with TRBJ2-1, with D possibly TRBD2 on 5 matching bases. Germline V CDR1 and CDR2: SGHAT, FQNNGV. CDR3 length equals 13 residues. Trimming stripped 2 bases from V and 7 bases from J, with 9 bases between. CDR3 residues: CASSLYTGNEQFF. In nucleotides, the CDR3 is TGTGCCAGCAGCTTATACACGGGGAATGAGCAGTTCTTC.

V and J are TRBV28 and TRBJ2-1; 9 positions match TRBD2. Germline V CDR1 and CDR2: MDHEN, SYDVKM. V lost 6 bases to trimming and J lost 4 bases; unmatched junction nucleotides: 7. The CDR3 is 15 amino acids. CDR3 sequence: CASSERSGRYNEQFF. CDR3 in DNA: TGTGCCAGCAGCGAACGGAGCGGGAGGTACAATGAGCAGTTCTTC.

This clone has a handful of counts. The CDR3 region has the DNA TGTGCCAGCGCAACTCCTAACACTGAAGCTTTCTTT. This translates into CASATPNTEAFF. This chain connects TRBV5-4 to TRBJ1-1; D is ambiguous. The CDR3 has 12 amino acids. Trimming shortened V by 7 bases and J by 2 bases, and 9 bases separated the two germline ends. Germline CDR1 SGHNT, CDR2 YYREEE (reference sequence).

The chain combines TRBV2 with TRBJ1-2; possibly TRBD1 for D (5 bases). Germline loops: CDR1 SNHLY, CDR2 FYNNEI. With 2 bases removed from V and 2 bases from J, the gap between germline ends came to 12 bases. This CDR3 is 15 amino acids long. CDR3 sequence: CASSESGGPNYGYTF. As DNA, the CDR3 is TGTGCCAGCAGTGAAAGCGGGGGACCCAACTATGGCTACACCTTC.

The chain has TRBV7-3 and TRBJ2-7; possibly TRBD2 for D (6 bases). The J call may be mistaken, given a closer DNA end match to TRBJ2-5. CDR3 length: 14 residues. Germline CDR1 and CDR2: SGHTA and FQGTGA. CDR3 sequence (DNA): TGTGCCAGCAGCCCAAGGGACTCCGGCGGGACCCAGTACTTC. This codes for CASSPRDSGGTQYF.

V is TRBV5-1 and J is TRBJ2-3, with a tentative D call TRBD1 (5 bases). V was clipped by 2 bases and J by 2 bases, with 9 bases between them. Germline loops: CDR1 SGHRS, CDR2 YFSETQ. The CDR3 covers 14 residues. This CDR3 reads CASSFDSITDTQYF. Written as DNA, the CDR3 is TGCGCCAGCAGCTTCGACAGCATCACAGATACGCAGTATTTT.

The chain carries TRBV2 and TRBJ1-2, with D unresolved. The CDR3 sequence is 13 residues long. Germline lookup yields CDR1 SNHLY and CDR2 FYNNEI. V shed 7 bases and J shed 2 bases, with 11 bases lying between them. The CDR3 bases are TGTGCCAGCAACGGGGTGGGGAACTATGGCTACACCTTC. Its translation: CASNGVGNYGYTF.

This clone has a count of ten or more. The rearrangement links TRBV7-9 to TRBJ1-1; 8 nucleotides align to TRBD1. V trimming: 5 bases; J trimming: 4 bases; junction bases outside the gene matches: 18. Germline V CDR1 and CDR2: SEHNR, FQNEAQ (reference sequence). The CDR3 length is 18 residues. This chain's CDR3 is CASSPWQGAWNVGTEAFF. In DNA, the CDR3 is TGTGCCAGCAGCCCCTGGCAGGGGGCTTGGAATGTCGGCACTGAAGCTTTCTTT. The variable domain in full, with the rest retrieved from reference TRBV7-9 and TRBJ1-1, is DTGVSQNPRHKITKRGQNVTFRCDPISEHNRLYWYRQTLGQGPEFLTYFQNEAQLEKSRLLSDRFSAERPKGSFSTLEIQRTEQGDSAMYLCASSPWQGAWNVGTEAFFGQGTRLTVV.

V usage is TRBV19 and J usage is TRBJ2-3; a possible D gene is TRBD1 (6 bases). The CDR3 runs to 14 residues. Germline CDR1 is LNHDA and CDR2 is SQIVND (reference sequence). V was trimmed by 4 bases and J by 1 base, leaving 9 bases between them. For the CDR3, the DNA is TGTGCCAGTAGTACGGACAGCCGCACAGATACGCAGTATTTT. Protein sequence: CASSTDSRTDTQYF.

The chain employs TRBV7-9 and TRBJ2-5, with D hard to call. CDR1 SEHNR and CDR2 FQNEAQ come from the germline V gene (reference sequence). There are 11 residues in the CDR3. V lost 5 bases, J lost 2 bases, and 3 bases lay in between. CDR3 region: CASSHQETQYF. The CDR3 region has the DNA TGTGCCAGCAGCCATCAAGAGACCCAGTACTTC.